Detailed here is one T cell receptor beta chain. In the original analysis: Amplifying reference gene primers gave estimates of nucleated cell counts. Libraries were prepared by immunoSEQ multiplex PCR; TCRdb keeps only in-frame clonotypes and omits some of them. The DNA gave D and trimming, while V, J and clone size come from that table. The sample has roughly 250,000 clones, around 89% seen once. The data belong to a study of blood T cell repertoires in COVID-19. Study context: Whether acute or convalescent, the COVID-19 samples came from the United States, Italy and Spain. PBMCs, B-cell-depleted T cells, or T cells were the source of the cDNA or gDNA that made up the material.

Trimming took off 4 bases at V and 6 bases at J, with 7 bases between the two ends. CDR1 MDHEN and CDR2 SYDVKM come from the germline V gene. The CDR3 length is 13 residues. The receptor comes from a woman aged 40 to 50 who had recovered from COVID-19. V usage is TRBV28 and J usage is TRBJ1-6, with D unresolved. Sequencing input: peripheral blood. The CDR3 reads CASSSRGNSPLHF. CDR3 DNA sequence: TGTGCCAGCAGTTCGCGGGGTAATTCACCCCTCCACTTT.